These 9 T cell receptor beta chains originate from one sample sequenced in a study of early T cells in non-severe SARS-CoV-2 infection. MiXCR, applied by TCRdb to the 5' RACE reads, yields one record per CDR3 protein. The sample records some 61,000 distinct CDR3 sequences, 10% being singletons. Sequencing was done on a sample of whole blood. The receptor set was obtained from an adult who was a healthcare worker with PCR-confirmed SARS-CoV-2 infection or an uninfected control (not recorded which).

The V and J genes are TRBV4-1 and TRBJ2-1, with 10 positions matching TRBD2. This CDR3 has 18 residues. From germline, CDR1 is MGHRA and CDR2 YSYEKL. With 3 bases clipped from V and 2 bases from J, the junction kept 10 bases outside the gene matches. CDR3 DNA: TGCGCCAGCAGCCACGCTAGCGGGAGTTTGGCCGCCTACAATGAGCAGTTCTTC. Its translation: CASSHASGSLAAYNEQFF.

In its sample, this clonotype was seen many times. CDR3 nucleotide sequence: TGTGCCAGCAGTAGTTGGATCAACCTCTCTGGGGCCAACGTCCTGACTTTC. It specifies CASSSWINLSGANVLTF. The rearrangement joins TRBV2 to TRBJ2-6; D gene uncertain. V lost 5 bases to trimming and J lost 0 bases, with 14 bases between them. The germline gives CDR1 SNHLY, CDR2 FYNNEI. The CDR3 consists of 17 residues. The complete variable domain, with remaining parts taken from reference TRBV2 and TRBJ2-6, reads EPEVTQTPSHQVTQMGQEVILRCVPISNHLYFYWYRQILGQKVEFLVSFYNNEISEKSEIFDDQFSVERPDGSNFTLKIRSTKLEDSAMYFCASSSWINLSGANVLTFGAGSRLTVL.

The chain joins TRBV5-1 to TRBJ2-6; D uncertain. This CDR3 comprises 14 residues. The V and J ends lost 6 bases and 1 base respectively, with 8 bases between them. Germline V gene sequence: CDR1 SGHRS, CDR2 YFSETQ. CDR3 region: CASTPQSGANVLTF. Written as DNA, the CDR3 is TGCGCCAGCACCCCCCAATCTGGGGCCAACGTCCTGACTTTC.

This clonotype occurred a few times. This CDR3 is CASSYGTSAADTQYF. The CDR3 DNA reads as TGTGCCAGCAGTTACGGGACTAGCGCGGCAGATACGCAGTATTTT. The chain recombines TRBV6-2 or TRBV6-3 with TRBJ2-3; 10 positions match TRBD2. Trimming at V came to 2 bases and at J to 4 bases, leaving 3 bases not matched to a gene. The CDR3 runs 15 residues. Looked up from germline, CDR1 is MNHEY and CDR2 is SVGEGT.

This clonotype was observed many times. This chain joins TRBV6-1 and TRBJ1-5; 7 nucleotides align to TRBD1. The CDR3 totals 14 residues. Trimming at V came to 7 bases and at J to 6 bases, leaving 9 bases not matched to a gene. CDR1 MNHNS and CDR2 SASEGT come from the germline V gene. CDR3 in DNA: TGTGCCAGCATAGAACAGGGGCCAAGTCAGCCCCAGCATTTT. It is translated as CASIEQGPSQPQHF.

Ten or more counts support this clonotype. The chain joins TRBV12-3 or TRBV12-4 to TRBJ1-1; D is uncertain. CDR3 size: 12 residues. Trimming pared 3 bases from V and 2 bases from J, leaving 4 bases between. CDR3 bases: TGTGCCAGCAGTTTCGGTAACACTGAAGCTTTCTTT. It yields the protein CASSFGNTEAFF.

Comments on this clonotype: This sequence may be a read error, since a much larger clone differs from it by one base. V usage is TRBV9 and J usage is TRBJ2-3; TRBD2 agrees at 10 bases. The germline V gene has CDR1 SGDLS and CDR2 YYNGEE. The CDR3 extends over 16 amino acids. DNA for the CDR3: TGTGCCTGCAGCACGACTAGCGGGCTAAGCACAGATACGCAGTATTTT. It codes for CACSTTSGLSTDTQYF.

This clonotype came up many times. The V gene is TRBV28, the J gene TRBJ2-1; D is unclear. Germline CDR1 MDHEN, CDR2 SYDVKM. The CDR3 runs to 12 residues. With 4 bases removed from V and 6 bases from J, the gap between germline ends came to 7 bases. CDR3 nucleotides: TGTGCCAGCAGTTCCGACCGCAATGAGCAGTTCTTC. Residues: CASSSDRNEQFF.

This chain links TRBV25-1 with TRBJ1-4; 8 nucleotides agree with TRBD1. This CDR3 has 15 residues. V dropped 4 bases and J dropped 7; count of bases not matched to a gene: 8. CDR1 is MGHDK and CDR2 is SYGVNS in the germline V gene. In DNA form, the CDR3 reads TGTGCCAGCAGTGGTCCCGGGACAGGATCTGAAAAACTGTTTTTT. Encoded protein: CASSGPGTGSEKLFF.